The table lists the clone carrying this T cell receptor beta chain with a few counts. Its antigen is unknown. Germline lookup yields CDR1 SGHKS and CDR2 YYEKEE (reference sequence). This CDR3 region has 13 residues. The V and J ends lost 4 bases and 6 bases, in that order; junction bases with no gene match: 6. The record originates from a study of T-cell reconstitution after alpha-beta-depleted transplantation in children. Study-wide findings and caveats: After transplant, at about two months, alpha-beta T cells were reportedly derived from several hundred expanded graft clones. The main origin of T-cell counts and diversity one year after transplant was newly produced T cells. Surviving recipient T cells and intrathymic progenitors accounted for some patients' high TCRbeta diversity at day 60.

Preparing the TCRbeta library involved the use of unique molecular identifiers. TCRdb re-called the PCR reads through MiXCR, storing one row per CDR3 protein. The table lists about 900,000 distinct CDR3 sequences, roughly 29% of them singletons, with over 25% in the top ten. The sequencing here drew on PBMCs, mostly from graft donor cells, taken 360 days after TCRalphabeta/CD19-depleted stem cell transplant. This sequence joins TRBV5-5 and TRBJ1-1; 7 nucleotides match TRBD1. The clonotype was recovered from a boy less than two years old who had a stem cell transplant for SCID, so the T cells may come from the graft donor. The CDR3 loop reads CASSRRQGAEAFF. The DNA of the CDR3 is TGTGCCAGCAGCCGCCGACAGGGCGCTGAAGCTTTCTTT. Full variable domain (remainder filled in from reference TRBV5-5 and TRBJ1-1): DAGVTQSPTHLIKTRGQQVTLRCSPISGHKSVSWYQQVLGQGPQFIFQYYEKEERGRGNFPDRFSARQFPNYSSELNVNALLLGDSALYLCASSRRQGAEAFFGQGTRLTVV.